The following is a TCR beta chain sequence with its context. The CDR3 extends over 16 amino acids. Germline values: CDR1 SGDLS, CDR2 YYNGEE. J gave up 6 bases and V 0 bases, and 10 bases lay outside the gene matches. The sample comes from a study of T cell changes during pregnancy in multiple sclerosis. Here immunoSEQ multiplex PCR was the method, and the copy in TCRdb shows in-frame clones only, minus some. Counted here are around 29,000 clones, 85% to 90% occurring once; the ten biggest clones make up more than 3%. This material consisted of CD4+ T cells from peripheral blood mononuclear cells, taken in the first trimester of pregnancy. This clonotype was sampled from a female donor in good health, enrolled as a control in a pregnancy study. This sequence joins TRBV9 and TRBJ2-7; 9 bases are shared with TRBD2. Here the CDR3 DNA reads TGTGCCAGCAGCGTAGAGTCGCCTAGCGGGATGGTCGAGCAGTACTTC. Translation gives CASSVESPSGMVEQYF.